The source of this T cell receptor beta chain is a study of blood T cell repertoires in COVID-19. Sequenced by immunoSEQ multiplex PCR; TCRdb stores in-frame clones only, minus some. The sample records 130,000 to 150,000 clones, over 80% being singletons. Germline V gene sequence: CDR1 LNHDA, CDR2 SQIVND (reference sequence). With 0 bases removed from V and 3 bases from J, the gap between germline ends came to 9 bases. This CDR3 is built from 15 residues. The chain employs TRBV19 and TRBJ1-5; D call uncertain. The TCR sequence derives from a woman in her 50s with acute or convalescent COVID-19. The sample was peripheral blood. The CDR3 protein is CASSIDPRLNQPQHF. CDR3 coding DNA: TGTGCCAGTAGTATAGATCCCAGACTCAATCAGCCCCAGCATTTT.